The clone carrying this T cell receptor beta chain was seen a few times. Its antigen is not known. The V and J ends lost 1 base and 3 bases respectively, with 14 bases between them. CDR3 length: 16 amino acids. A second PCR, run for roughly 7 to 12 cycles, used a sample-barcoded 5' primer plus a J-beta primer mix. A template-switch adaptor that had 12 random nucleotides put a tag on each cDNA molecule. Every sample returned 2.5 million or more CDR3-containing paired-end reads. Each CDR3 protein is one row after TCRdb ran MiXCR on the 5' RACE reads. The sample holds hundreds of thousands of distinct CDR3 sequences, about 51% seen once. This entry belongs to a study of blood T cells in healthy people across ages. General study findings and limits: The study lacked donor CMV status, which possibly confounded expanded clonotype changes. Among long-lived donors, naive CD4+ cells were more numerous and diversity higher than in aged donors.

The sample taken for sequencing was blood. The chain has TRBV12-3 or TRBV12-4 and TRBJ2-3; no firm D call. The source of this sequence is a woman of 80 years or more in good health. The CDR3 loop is CASSLGRLLSTDTQYF. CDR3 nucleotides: TGTGCCAGCAGTTTAGGGAGACTCCTTTCGACAGATACGCAGTATTTT.